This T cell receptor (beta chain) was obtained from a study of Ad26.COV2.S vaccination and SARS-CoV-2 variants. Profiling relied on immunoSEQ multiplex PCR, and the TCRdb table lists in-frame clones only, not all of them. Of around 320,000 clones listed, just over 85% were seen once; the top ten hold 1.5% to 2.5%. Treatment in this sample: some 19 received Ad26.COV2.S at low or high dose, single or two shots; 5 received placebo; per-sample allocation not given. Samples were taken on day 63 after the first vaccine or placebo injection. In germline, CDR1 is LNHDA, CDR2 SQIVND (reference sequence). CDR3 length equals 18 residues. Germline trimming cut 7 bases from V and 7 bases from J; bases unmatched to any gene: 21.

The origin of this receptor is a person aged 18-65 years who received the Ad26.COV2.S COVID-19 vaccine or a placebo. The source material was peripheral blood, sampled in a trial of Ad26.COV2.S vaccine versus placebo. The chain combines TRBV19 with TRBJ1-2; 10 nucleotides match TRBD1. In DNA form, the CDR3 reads TGTGCCAGTACCGCGTTCACCGGGACAGGGGCCGTTCGGGGTGGCTACACCTTC. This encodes CASTAFTGTGAVRGGYTF. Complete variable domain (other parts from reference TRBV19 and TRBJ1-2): DGGITQSPKYLFRKEGQNVTLSCEQNLNHDAMYWYRQDPGQGLRLIYYSQIVNDFQKGDIAEGYSVSREKKESFPLTVTSAQKNPTAFYLCASTAFTGTGAVRGGYTFGSGTRLTVV.